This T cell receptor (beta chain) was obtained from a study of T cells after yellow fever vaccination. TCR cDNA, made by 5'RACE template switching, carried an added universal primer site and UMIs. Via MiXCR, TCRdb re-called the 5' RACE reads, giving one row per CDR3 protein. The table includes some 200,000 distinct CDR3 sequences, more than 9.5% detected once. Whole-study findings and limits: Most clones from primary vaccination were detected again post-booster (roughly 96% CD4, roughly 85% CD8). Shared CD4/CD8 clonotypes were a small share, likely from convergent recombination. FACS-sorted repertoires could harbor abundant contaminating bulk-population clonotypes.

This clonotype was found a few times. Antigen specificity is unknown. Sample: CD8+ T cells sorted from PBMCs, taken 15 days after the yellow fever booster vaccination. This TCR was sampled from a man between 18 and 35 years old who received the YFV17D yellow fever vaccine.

CDR3 residues: CASSQDADWTGTNYGYTF. The CDR3 nucleotides are TGCGCCAGCAGCCAAGATGCAGATTGGACAGGAACCAACTATGGCTACACCTTC. V usage is TRBV4-1 and J usage is TRBJ1-2, with TRBD1 identical over 7 bases. This CDR3 contains 18 residues. The V gene end was trimmed by 0 bases and the J gene end by 2 bases; junction bases not matched to a gene: 12. Germline lookup yields CDR1 MGHRA and CDR2 YSYEKL.